This T cell receptor (beta chain) was documented in a study of blood T cell repertoires in COVID-19. CDR3 length: 14 residues. With 3 bases removed from V and 6 bases from J, the gap between germline ends came to 14 bases. CDR1 and CDR2 (germline): MNHEY, SMNVEV (reference sequence). Generated by immunoSEQ multiplex PCR, the TCRdb table keeps only in-frame clones and is missing some. The table lists about 310,000 clones, around 85% of them singletons. In terms of age and location, participants ranged from about 18 to 95 years and lived in around 22 US areas. Categorization into cohorts depended on clinical history that participants reported. Individuals in the exposed group had encountered a COVID-19 case within 2 weeks preceding study entry.

The chain carries TRBV27 and TRBJ2-5; D may be TRBD1 (6 bases). This receptor was identified in a woman aged 30 to 39 who had been exposed to COVID-19. Sequenced input: PBMCs or T cells enriched from blood (not recorded which). This CDR3 is CASSLTADRKTQYF. CDR3 in DNA: TGTGCCAGCAGTTTGACAGCGGACAGAAAGACCCAGTACTTC.